These 29 T cell receptor beta chains came from one sample sequenced in a study of blood T cells in healthy people across ages. Using a J-beta primer mix together with a sample-barcoded 5' primer, a second PCR was run for about 6 to 12 cycles. TCRdb re-analysed the 5' RACE reads in MiXCR, keeping a single row per CDR3 protein. The data show about 640,000 distinct CDR3 sequences, approximately 50% seen once. The specimen was blood. The receptors shown here come from a man aged 55-75 years in good health.

This rearrangement joins TRBV7-3 to TRBJ2-1; 10 bases map to TRBD2. The CDR3 runs 15 residues. CDR1 is SGHTA and CDR2 is FQGTGA in the germline V gene. V dropped 2 bases and J dropped 7; count of bases not matched to a gene: 5. This CDR3 reads CASSLLAGEWNEQFF. CDR3 sequence (DNA): TGTGCCAGCAGCTTACTAGCGGGAGAATGGAATGAGCAGTTCTTC.

The rearrangement uses TRBV11-2 and TRBJ2-1, with a weak D call TRBD1 (5 bases). Trimming stripped 7 bases from V and 2 bases from J, with 15 bases between. The CDR3 is made up of 15 amino acids. Per the germline V gene, CDR1 is SGHAT and CDR2 is FQNNGV. CDR3: CASTPRTSPYNEQFF. The CDR3, as DNA: TGTGCCAGCACCCCTCGGACATCACCCTACAATGAGCAGTTCTTC.

This clonotype was seen a handful of times. V usage is TRBV7-8 and J usage is TRBJ1-2; D not certain. The ends were cut back, 0 bases at V and 6 bases at J, with 11 bases in the middle. Germline-derived CDR1 and CDR2 are SGHVS and FQNEAQ. This CDR3 comprises 14 residues. In DNA, the CDR3 is TGTGCCAGCAGCTTAGCAAAGGGATGGGATGGCTACACCTTC. Its protein product is CASSLAKGWDGYTF.

This clonotype was seen at least ten times. The chain uses TRBV3-1 and TRBJ2-7; D is unresolved. V was clipped by 3 bases and J by 7 bases, with 13 bases between them. Germline lookup yields CDR1 LGHDT and CDR2 YNNKEL (reference sequence). The CDR3 has 13 residues. The CDR3 nucleotides read TGTGCCAGCAGCCACCGCCATGTTGGAGAGCAGTACTTC. Its translation is CASSHRHVGEQYF.

This chain joins TRBV20-1 and TRBJ1-6; 9 positions match TRBD1. After removal of 1 base from V and 8 bases from J, the junction contained 3 bases not matched to a gene. The germline V gene encodes CDR1 DFQATT and CDR2 SNEGSKA (reference sequence). The CDR3 extends over 14 amino acids. The chain's CDR3 is CSARVGDRDSPLHF. CDR3 coding DNA: TGCAGTGCTAGAGTTGGGGACAGGGATTCACCCCTCCACTTT.

This chain joins TRBV4-1 and TRBJ2-3, with D perhaps TRBD2 (5 bases). The V and J ends lost 1 base and 2 bases respectively, with 16 bases between them. CDR3 length: 17 residues. Looked up from germline, CDR1 is MGHRA and CDR2 is YSYEKL. DNA of the CDR3: TGCGCCAGCAGCCAAGGTAGCGCGCGGACTGACACAGATACGCAGTATTTT. Its translation: CASSQGSARTDTDTQYF.

The rearrangement links TRBV20-1 to TRBJ1-1; tentative D call: TRBD1 (6 bases). Germline CDR1 is DFQATT and CDR2 is SNEGSKA (reference sequence). The V end lost 3 bases, the J end lost 5 bases, and 16 bases lay between the germline ends. The CDR3 covers 14 residues. CDR3 sequence reads: CSARGSGVGTEAFF. The CDR3 bases are TGCAGTGCTAGGGGGTCAGGGGTGGGGACTGAAGCTTTCTTT.

The chain has TRBV21-1 and TRBJ2-7; the D call in the table, TRBD1, was not verified against the DNA. TRBV21-1 is an annotated pseudogene. The CDR3 covers 14 residues. CDR3 DNA sequence: TGTGCCAGCAGCAACTGGGGGGCCCCCTACGAGCAGTACTTC. This translates into CASSNWGAPYEQYF.

V usage is TRBV4-2 and J usage is TRBJ2-1; 12 nucleotides agree with TRBD1. V gave up 1 base and J gave up 7 bases; unmatched junction bases: 5. The V gene's germline CDR1 is LGHNA and CDR2 YNFKEQ. This CDR3 region has 16 residues. CDR3 DNA sequence: TGTGCCAGCAGCCAAGGGGGGACAGGGGGCTCGAATGAGCAGTTCTTC. Encoded protein: CASSQGGTGGSNEQFF.

V is TRBV7-6 and J is TRBJ2-5; D might be TRBD2 (5 bases). Trimming pared 1 base from V and 5 bases from J, leaving 14 bases between. This CDR3 is 15 amino acids long. The germline V gene has CDR1 SGHVS and CDR2 FNYEAQ. CDR3 region: CASSLGGGFAETQYF. For the CDR3, the DNA is TGTGCCAGCAGCTTAGGCGGAGGATTCGCCGAGACCCAGTACTTC.

This clonotype was seen a few times. The chain joins TRBV10-1 to TRBJ2-4, with D possibly called TRBD1 or TRBD2 (6 bases each). Germline V lookup: CDR1 WNHNN, CDR2 SYGVQD (reference sequence). The V gene lost 3 bases and the J gene lost 6 bases, with 12 bases spanning the gap. This CDR3 contains 14 residues. Here the CDR3 reads CASSETGAGNIQYF. CDR3 bases: TGCGCCAGCAGTGAAACGGGGGCTGGAAACATTCAGTACTTC.

The chain couples TRBV29-1 to TRBJ2-3; D is perhaps TRBD2 (5 bases). The V end lost 4 bases, the J end lost 2 bases, and 16 bases lay between the germline ends. Germline CDR1 SQVTM, CDR2 ANQGSEA. The CDR3 extends over 15 amino acids. The CDR3 coding sequence is TGCAGCGTTGGCCCTCAGGACTCCCCCACAGATACGCAGTATTTT. Amino acids: CSVGPQDSPTDTQYF.

This rearrangement joins TRBV5-5 to TRBJ2-1; a possible D gene is TRBD2 (6 bases). Germline-derived CDR1 and CDR2 are SGHKS and YYEKEE (reference sequence). The CDR3 runs to 19 residues. V shed 0 bases and J shed 9 bases, with 28 bases lying between them. The CDR3 loop reads CASSLVSLRGQISGGEQFF. CDR3 DNA sequence: TGTGCCAGCAGCTTGGTTTCTCTTCGGGGCCAGATCTCCGGGGGTGAGCAGTTCTTC.

The chain joins TRBV7-2 to TRBJ1-1; D remains ambiguous. This CDR3 comprises 14 residues. With 1 base removed from V and 1 base from J, the gap between germline ends came to 7 bases. From germline, CDR1 is SGHTA and CDR2 FQGNSA. The CDR3 nucleotides are TGTGCCAGCAGCTTAGAATGGACGAACACTGAAGCTTTCTTT. Its protein product is CASSLEWTNTEAFF.

The genes are TRBV3-1 and TRBJ1-2, with 7 bases matching TRBD1. The germline gives CDR1 LGHDT, CDR2 YNNKEL (reference sequence). The CDR3 covers 15 residues. Trimming removed 6 bases from V and 3 bases from J; junction bases left unmatched: 10. In DNA, the CDR3 is TGTGCCAGCAGACCGACAGGGTCTATTTACTATGGCTACACCTTC. Translation gives CASRPTGSIYYGYTF.

This clonotype occurred a few times. This chain connects TRBV4-1 to TRBJ1-2; 7 nucleotides match TRBD1. CDR1 and CDR2 (germline): MGHRA, YSYEKL. V shed 8 bases and J 2 bases; nucleotides not matched to a gene: 8. CDR3 length equals 14 residues. The CDR3 reads CASGGTGQNYGYTF. The CDR3 region has the DNA TGCGCCAGCGGCGGAACGGGACAGAACTATGGCTACACCTTC.

The chain has TRBV24-1 and TRBJ2-5, with a weak D call TRBD2 (5 bases). Trimming cost V 2 bases and J 5 bases, with 14 bases left between them. Germline V CDR1 and CDR2: KGHDR, SFDVKD. The CDR3 spans 15 residues. This CDR3 is CATSDSRGSAETQYF. CDR3 DNA: TGTGCCACCAGTGATTCCCGGGGTAGCGCCGAGACCCAGTACTTC.

This clonotype was seen a few times. This rearrangement joins TRBV5-5 to TRBJ2-5; no firm D call. The germline CDR1 and CDR2 sequences are SGHKS and YYEKEE (reference sequence). V shed 0 bases and J shed 5 bases, with 17 bases lying between them. The CDR3 runs 16 residues. The CDR3 is CASSLDLAAPWETQYF. The CDR3, as DNA: TGTGCCAGCAGCTTGGATCTGGCGGCCCCTTGGGAGACCCAGTACTTC.

The sample holds a few counts of this clonotype. This rearrangement joins TRBV27 to TRBJ2-7; no firm D call. V shed 9 bases and J shed 3 bases, with 15 bases lying between them. The germline CDR1 and CDR2 sequences are MNHEY and SMNVEV (reference sequence). The CDR3 loop spans 13 amino acids. The CDR3 reads CARPPPCGYEQYF. CDR3 nucleotides: TGTGCCAGACCTCCACCTTGCGGCTACGAGCAGTACTTC.

This clonotype was detected only a few times. The chain carries TRBV29-1 and TRBJ2-3; TRBD2 matches at 11 bases. Losses at the gene ends were 3 bases for V and 8 bases for J; bases not matched to a gene: 10. CDR1 is SQVTM and CDR2 is ANQGSEA in the germline V gene. The CDR3 spans 15 residues. The CDR3 is CSVEAASGGRGTQYF. CDR3 bases: TGCAGCGTTGAGGCGGCTAGCGGGGGGAGGGGTACGCAGTATTTT.

The sample holds many counts of this clonotype. The chain combines TRBV7-2 with TRBJ2-5; TRBD1 might be the D (5 bases). The CDR3 covers 15 residues. The germline V gene has CDR1 SGHTA and CDR2 FQGNSA. The germline V and J ends were trimmed by 1 base and 5 bases, with 14 bases remaining between them. The CDR3, as DNA: TGTGCCAGCAGCTTAGAAGTCTACTGGGGCGAGACCCAGTACTTC. This codes for CASSLEVYWGETQYF. The entire variable domain, with the rest obtained from reference TRBV7-2 and TRBJ2-5, is as follows: GAGVSQSPSNKVTEKGKDVELRCDPISGHTALYWYRQSLGQGLEFLIYFQGNSAPDKSGLPSDRFSAERTGGSVSTLTIQRTQQEDSAVYLCASSLEVYWGETQYFGPGTRLLVL.

This clonotype showed up just a few times. V is TRBV11-2 and J is TRBJ2-7; D not certain. Germline CDR1 reads SGHAT; CDR2 reads FQNNGV. The CDR3 is 13 amino acids. V was trimmed by 1 base and J by 6 bases, leaving 10 bases between them. The CDR3 sequence: CASSLGGSREQYF. DNA of the CDR3: TGTGCCAGCAGCTTAGGGGGTTCCCGCGAGCAGTACTTC.

This clonotype was recorded a few times. This chain links TRBV11-2 with TRBJ1-2; D is unresolved. CDR1 and CDR2 (germline): SGHAT, FQNNGV. CDR3 length equals 12 residues. The V end lost 4 bases, the J end lost 3 bases, and 6 bases lay between the germline ends. CDR3 in amino acids: CASSSLDYGYTF. CDR3 bases: TGTGCCAGCAGCTCCCTGGACTATGGCTACACCTTC.

The chain links TRBV29-1 to TRBJ2-3; the match to TRBD2 covers 12 bases. There are 15 residues in the CDR3. CDR1 is SQVTM, CDR2 ANQGSEA, per germline. With V trimmed by 4 bases and J by 2 bases, 4 bases remained unmatched. DNA of the CDR3: TGCAGCGTTGGGAGGACTAGCGGGGACACAGATACGCAGTATTTT. Translating gives CSVGRTSGDTDTQYF.

This CDR3 reads CASRVPGLAGALSGANVLTF. DNA of the CDR3: TGTGCCAGCAGAGTACCGGGACTAGCGGGGGCACTCTCTGGGGCCAACGTCCTGACTTTC. The chain combines TRBV7-2 with TRBJ2-6, with 14 bases identical to TRBD2. Per germline, CDR1 SGHTA and CDR2 FQGNSA. Trimming cost V 6 bases and J 0 bases; bases outside gene matches: 10. The CDR3 extends over 20 amino acids.

This clonotype was picked up a small number of times. The rearrangement links TRBV11-2 to TRBJ2-5; possible D gene TRBD2, 6 bases. Germline loops: CDR1 SGHAT, CDR2 FQNNGV. Trimming took off 6 bases at V and 11 bases at J, with 13 bases between the two ends. This CDR3 has 11 residues. The CDR3 DNA follows: TGTGCCAGCAGTCCGGGAGCGGAGCAGTACTTC. It encodes CASSPGAEQYF.

The J gene is TRBJ2-7, the V gene TRBV4-1; no clear D gene. The CDR3 contains 15 residues. V lost 4 bases, J lost 0 bases, and 13 bases lay in between. Germline CDR1 and CDR2: MGHRA and YSYEKL. In DNA, the CDR3 is TGCGCCAGCAGCCCAGGCGACGGGTTCTCCTACGAGCAGTACTTC. Protein product: CASSPGDGFSYEQYF.

V gene TRBV3-1 combines with J gene TRBJ1-1, with D perhaps TRBD1 (6 bases). The V gene's germline CDR1 is LGHDT and CDR2 YNNKEL (reference sequence). There are 14 residues in the CDR3. Trimming left V 1 base short and J 11 bases short, with 17 bases between. The chain's CDR3 is CASSQASQGPGAFF. CDR3 coding DNA: TGTGCCAGCAGCCAAGCATCCCAGGGGCCCGGGGCTTTCTTT.

V gene TRBV14 combines with J gene TRBJ2-5; 11 bases align to TRBD1. Germline CDR1 and CDR2: SGHDN and FVKESK. V lost 4 bases to trimming and J lost 5 bases; unmatched junction nucleotides: 12. The CDR3 consists of 17 residues. For the CDR3, the DNA is TGTGCCAGCAGCCGATCAACCAGGACAGGGGGCAGGGAGACCCAGTACTTC. As protein: CASSRSTRTGGRETQYF.